A single sample gave rise to the 27 T cell receptor beta chains below, sequenced in a study of blood T cell repertoires in COVID-19. Repertoires were generated with immunoSEQ multiplex PCR, while TCRdb's copy carries only in-frame clones and drops some. The sample lists hundreds of thousands of clones; 75% to 85% were seen once. The sequenced sample was PBMCs or T cells enriched from blood (not recorded which). The receptor set was obtained from a woman in her forties or fifties with acute COVID-19.

The chain combines TRBV10-1 with TRBJ1-1; 10 bases fit TRBD1. There are 13 residues in the CDR3. CDR1 is WNHNN and CDR2 is SYGVQD in the germline V gene (reference sequence). With 6 bases clipped from V and 6 bases from J, the junction kept 4 bases outside the gene matches. Here the CDR3 reads CASSRDRGAEAFF. Here the CDR3 DNA reads TGCGCCAGCAGCAGGGACAGGGGAGCTGAAGCTTTCTTT.

The V and J genes are TRBV12-3 or TRBV12-4 and TRBJ2-7; D is unresolved. This CDR3 is 12 amino acids long. V dropped 5 bases and J dropped 0 bases, with 5 bases sitting between them. The CDR3 spells CASSPRSYEQYF. The CDR3 DNA follows: TGTGCCAGCAGTCCTCGCTCCTACGAGCAGTACTTC.

The V gene is TRBV5-1, the J gene TRBJ1-6; 9 bases are shared with TRBD1. Per germline, CDR1 SGHRS and CDR2 YFSETQ. The CDR3 consists of 13 residues. V dropped 0 bases and J dropped 13; count of bases not matched to a gene: 2. CDR3 nucleotide sequence: TGCGCCAGCAGCTTGGGCGGACAGGGGCCCCTCCACTTT. Amino acids: CASSLGGQGPLHF.

V and J are TRBV19 and TRBJ2-2; 8 positions agree with TRBD1. The germline V gene encodes CDR1 LNHDA and CDR2 SQIVND (reference sequence). Trimming cost V 5 bases and J 5 bases; bases outside gene matches: 4. The CDR3 contains 14 residues. This CDR3 reads CASSGDRRTGELFF. The CDR3 DNA is TGTGCCAGTAGTGGGGACAGGAGGACCGGGGAGCTGTTTTTT.

The genes are TRBV5-4 and TRBJ1-2; 9 bases match TRBD1. Looked up from germline, CDR1 is SGHNT and CDR2 is YYREEE (reference sequence). The junction had 4 bases not matched to a gene; V was cut back by 2 bases and J by 8 bases. CDR3 length: 13 amino acids. The CDR3 region is CASSLQGAQGYTF. DNA of the CDR3: TGTGCCAGCAGCTTACAGGGGGCGCAAGGCTACACCTTC.

The rearrangement uses TRBV4-3 and TRBJ1-3; no definite D call. V lost 1 base, J lost 0 bases, and 7 bases lay in between. Germline V gives CDR1 LGHNA, CDR2 YSLEER. The CDR3 runs to 15 residues. The CDR3 bases are TGCGCCAGCAGCCAAGGACAAAACTCTGGAAACACCATATATTTT. This sequence encodes CASSQGQNSGNTIYF.

This chain joins TRBV19 and TRBJ1-5; D is unresolved. The germline V gene encodes CDR1 LNHDA and CDR2 SQIVND (reference sequence). There are 13 residues in the CDR3. The V gene lost 4 bases and the J gene lost 5 bases, with 9 bases spanning the gap. The CDR3 nucleotides read TGTGCCAGTAGTAAGAACCGGGATCAGCCCCAGCATTTT. Translation: CASSKNRDQPQHF.

The chain links TRBV6-5 to TRBJ2-7; D possibly corresponds to TRBD1 (5 bases). Trimming left V 6 bases short and J 1 base short, with 10 bases between. Germline V gene data show CDR1 as MNHEY and CDR2 as SVGAGI. There are 13 residues in the CDR3. CDR3 sequence reads: CASRLTVSYEQYF. CDR3 sequence (DNA): TGTGCCAGCAGGTTGACAGTGTCCTACGAGCAGTACTTC.

The chain links TRBV5-1 to TRBJ1-2, with D perhaps matching TRBD1 (6 bases). The CDR3 covers 16 residues. Per the germline V gene, CDR1 is SGHRS and CDR2 is YFSETQ. The V end lost 1 base, the J end lost 8 bases, and 21 bases lay between the germline ends. Written as DNA, the CDR3 is TGCGCCAGCAGCTTGAGTCAGGGGCCGCTTGGAAAGGGCTACACCTTC. Its protein is CASSLSQGPLGKGYTF. Based on the CDR3 plus reference TRBV5-1 and TRBJ1-2, the full variable domain is KAGVTQTPRYLIKTRGQQVTLSCSPISGHRSVSWYQQTPGQGLQFLFEYFSETQRNKGNFPGRFSGRQFSNSRSEMNVSTLELGDSALYLCASSLSQGPLGKGYTFGSGTRLTVV.

The chain combines TRBV5-1 with TRBJ1-6; D ambiguous. CDR3 length equals 14 residues. Trimming shortened V by 5 bases and J by 7 bases, and 13 bases separated the two germline ends. In germline, CDR1 is SGHRS, CDR2 YFSETQ. The CDR3 DNA reads as TGCGCCAGCAGTTCCCAGGAGCGGAATTCACCCCTCCACTTT. It is translated as CASSSQERNSPLHF. Together with reference TRBV5-1 and TRBJ1-6, the CDR3 gives the full variable domain: KAGVTQTPRYLIKTRGQQVTLSCSPISGHRSVSWYQQTPGQGLQFLFEYFSETQRNKGNFPGRFSGRQFSNSRSEMNVSTLELGDSALYLCASSSQERNSPLHFGNGTRLTVT.

J is TRBJ1-1 and V is TRBV21-1; the table assigns TRBD1, which was not confirmed against the DNA. TRBV21-1 represents a pseudogene. CDR3 size: 10 residues. The chain's CDR3 is CASSRSGTVF. Written as DNA, the CDR3 is TGTGCCAGCAGCAGATCCGGGACAGTCTTT.

This chain links TRBV15 with TRBJ1-2; 10 bases are a match to TRBD1. This CDR3 contains 16 residues. V dropped 4 bases and J dropped 3; count of bases not matched to a gene: 8. Germline CDR1 is LNHNV and CDR2 is YYDKDF (reference sequence). In DNA, the CDR3 is TGTGCCACCAGCATACTTCAGGACAGGGGGGACTATGGCTACACCTTC. Its protein product is CATSILQDRGDYGYTF.

This chain links TRBV6-1 with TRBJ2-1; 7 bases match TRBD1. The length of the CDR3 is 20 residues. The junction had 20 bases not matched to a gene; V was cut back by 2 bases and J by 4 bases. In germline, CDR1 is MNHNS, CDR2 SASEGT. The CDR3 loop reads CASSEPFPHPRDSPYNEQFF. CDR3 DNA: TGTGCCAGCAGTGAACCTTTTCCCCACCCCCGGGACAGTCCATACAATGAGCAGTTCTTC.

This clone was observed a single time. The rearrangement links TRBV5-4 to TRBJ1-2, with a tentative D call TRBD1 (5 bases). CDR1 and CDR2 from the germline V gene are SGHNT and YYREEE (reference sequence). Trimming removed 0 bases from V and 8 bases from J, with 17 bases in between. This CDR3 is 15 amino acids long. CDR3 sequence (DNA): TGTGCCAGCAGCTTGGCCGGGACTCCTAAGGCAGGCTACACCTTC. This translates into CASSLAGTPKAGYTF.

This chain uses TRBV15 with TRBJ2-2; D perhaps matches TRBD2 (6 bases). CDR1 and CDR2 (germline): LNHNV, YYDKDF (reference sequence). The CDR3 spans 15 residues. The V end was cut by 0 bases, the J end by 5 bases, with 10 bases between. The CDR3 here is CATSRDRRDTGELFF. The CDR3 region has the DNA TGTGCCACCAGCAGAGATCGGCGGGATACCGGGGAGCTGTTTTTT.

This clone was counted a single time. V gene TRBV7-2 combines with J gene TRBJ1-6; D uncertain. Germline V gene lookup returns CDR1 SGHTA and CDR2 FQGNSA. V was cut by 7 bases and J by 6 bases, with 19 bases left in between. The CDR3 totals 16 residues. The CDR3 reads CASTPGNPGSNSPLHF. The CDR3 DNA reads as TGTGCCAGCACCCCCGGGAATCCCGGTAGTAATTCACCCCTCCACTTT.

This clone was observed once. CDR3 sequence (DNA): TGTGCCACCAGCAGAGATCTCCGGAATGAAAAACTGTTTTTT. Translated, it gives CATSRDLRNEKLFF. The chain links TRBV15 to TRBJ1-4, with D unresolved. Trimming cost V 0 bases and J 5 bases, with 7 bases left between them. The CDR3 covers 14 residues. Germline-derived CDR1 and CDR2 are LNHNV and YYDKDF (reference sequence).

Only one count was recorded for this clone. The chain links TRBV6-5 to TRBJ1-2; tentatively, D is TRBD1 (5 bases). The germline V gene has CDR1 MNHEY and CDR2 SVGAGI. This CDR3 comprises 14 residues. V lost 5 bases and J lost 4, with 14 bases in between. CDR3 bases: TGTGCCAGCAGTACGCGGGGCCAGGGCTATGGCTACACCTTC. As protein: CASSTRGQGYGYTF.

This clone was observed once. The chain links TRBV6-5 to TRBJ1-2, with TRBD1 matching 10 bases. Germline values: CDR1 MNHEY, CDR2 SVGAGI. The V gene end was trimmed by 10 bases and the J gene end by 5 bases; junction bases not matched to a gene: 7. The CDR3 spans 13 residues. The CDR3 region has the DNA TGTGCCACAAACAAGGACAGGGGGTATGGCTACACCTTC. It specifies CATNKDRGYGYTF.

Here the CDR3 reads CASRSGAESFF. In nucleotides, the CDR3 is TGTGCCAGCAGGTCAGGGGCTGAGTCTTTCTTT. The genes are TRBV9 and TRBJ1-1; D is perhaps TRBD1 (6 bases). CDR3 size: 11 residues. Trimming took off 5 bases at V and 12 bases at J, with 14 bases between the two ends. In germline, CDR1 is SGDLS, CDR2 YYNGEE. Filled out from reference TRBV9 and TRBJ1-1, the complete variable domain reads DSGVTQTPKHLITATGQRVTLRCSPRSGDLSVYWYQQSLDQGLQFLIQYYNGEERAKGNILERFSAQQFPDLHSELNLSSLELGDSALYFCASRSGAESFFGQGTRLTVV.

The V gene is TRBV2, the J gene TRBJ1-1; the D is unclear. Germline V gene sequence: CDR1 SNHLY, CDR2 FYNNEI. The CDR3 sequence is 13 residues long. V was clipped by 2 bases and J by 1 base, with 5 bases between them. The CDR3 loop reads CASSEWANTEAFF. In nucleotides, the CDR3 is TGTGCCAGCAGTGAATGGGCGAACACTGAAGCTTTCTTT.

The V call is TRBV30, the J call TRBJ2-3; 8 positions match TRBD2. Germline assignment: CDR1 GTSNPN and CDR2 SVGIG (reference sequence). The CDR3 is made up of 16 amino acids. V dropped 0 bases and J dropped 3; count of bases not matched to a gene: 8. The CDR3: CAWSVGRGLGTDTQYF. Written as DNA, the CDR3 is TGTGCCTGGAGTGTCGGGAGGGGACTAGGGACAGATACGCAGTATTTT.

The chain joins TRBV6-5 to TRBJ1-5; tentative D call: TRBD1 (5 bases). V lost 8 bases, J lost 3 bases, and 11 bases lay in between. CDR1 MNHEY and CDR2 SVGAGI come from the germline V gene. There are 13 residues in the CDR3. CDR3 DNA sequence: TGTGCCAGCCAGAAGACAGTCAATCAGCCCCAGCATTTT. Protein product: CASQKTVNQPQHF.

V gene TRBV30 combines with J gene TRBJ2-2; possibly TRBD2 for D (5 bases). The CDR3 spans 13 residues. The germline V gene encodes CDR1 GTSNPN and CDR2 SVGIG (reference sequence). V shed 2 bases and J shed 7 bases, with 11 bases lying between them. The CDR3, as DNA: TGTGCCTGGAGTAGCGGTGGGATCGGGGAGCTGTTTTTT. Encoded protein: CAWSSGGIGELFF.

The count of this clone is one. The chain uses TRBV19 and TRBJ1-2; D is ambiguous. The CDR3 covers 14 residues. In germline, CDR1 is LNHDA, CDR2 SQIVND (reference sequence). Trimming cost V 7 bases and J 2 bases, with 14 bases left between them. The CDR3 here is CASTPLSRNYGYTF. The CDR3 region has the DNA TGTGCCAGTACTCCTTTGTCGCGGAACTATGGCTACACCTTC. The full variable domain, its missing parts supplied by reference TRBV19 and TRBJ1-2, is DGGITQSPKYLFRKEGQNVTLSCEQNLNHDAMYWYRQDPGQGLRLIYYSQIVNDFQKGDIAEGYSVSREKKESFPLTVTSAQKNPTAFYLCASTPLSRNYGYTFGSGTRLTVV.

This sequence joins TRBV18 and TRBJ1-1; 9 positions match TRBD1. The CDR3 has 14 residues. Trimming took 4 bases from V and 5 from J; bases not matched to a gene: 5. Germline loops: CDR1 KGHSH, CDR2 LQKENI. The CDR3 DNA reads as TGTGCCAGCTCACGGGACAGGGATGAGACTGAAGCTTTCTTT. Amino acid sequence: CASSRDRDETEAFF.

This clone was detected only once. V gene TRBV7-7 combines with J gene TRBJ2-3; D is unclear. This CDR3 has 13 amino acids. V was clipped by 5 bases and J by 3 bases, with 9 bases between them. Germline CDR1 and CDR2: SSHAT and FNYEAQ (reference sequence). CDR3 coding DNA: TGTGCCAGCAGCGAGGATCGAACAGATACGCAGTATTTT. Amino acid sequence: CASSEDRTDTQYF.